This T cell receptor (beta chain) was recovered during a study of CD4 T cells in relation to SARS-CoV-2 and coronaviruses. On the study more broadly: ViraFEST: roughly ten-day antigen culture of PBMCs, then TCR beta CDR3 sequencing.

With regard to this clone: Its specificity is unknown.

Study-wide results and limits: Monoreactive clones expanded significantly more to SARS-CoV-2 than crossreactive clones did. In roughly 60% of donors, memory CD4+ clonotypes crossrecognized SARS-CoV-2 and at least one common cold coronavirus spike.

Unexposed donor CD4+ T cells date from about 2011-2018, before the COVID-19 pandemic. The cells were cultured for about ten days before CD4+ T cells were isolated. On days 3 and 7, cultures got half fresh IL-2 medium. The protocol was immunoSEQ multiplex PCR, while the TCRdb copy is restricted to in-frame clones and leaves out a portion. The repertoire holds more than 15,000 clones, 70% to 85% seen once, with roughly a fifth in the top ten. The germline V gene encodes CDR1 MGHRA and CDR2 YSYEKL. The J segment lost 5 bases and the V segment lost 1 base, leaving 2 bases of the junction unmatched. The CDR3 runs to 15 residues.

Sequenced material: CD4+ T cells from PBMCs, cultured in vitro. This receptor was taken from a human donor in good health. The chain combines TRBV4-1 with TRBJ2-1; the match to TRBD1 covers 10 bases. In nucleotides, the CDR3 is TGCGCCAGCAGCCAAGGAGGGACAGGGGACAATGAGCAGTTCTTC. It encodes CASSQGGTGDNEQFF.